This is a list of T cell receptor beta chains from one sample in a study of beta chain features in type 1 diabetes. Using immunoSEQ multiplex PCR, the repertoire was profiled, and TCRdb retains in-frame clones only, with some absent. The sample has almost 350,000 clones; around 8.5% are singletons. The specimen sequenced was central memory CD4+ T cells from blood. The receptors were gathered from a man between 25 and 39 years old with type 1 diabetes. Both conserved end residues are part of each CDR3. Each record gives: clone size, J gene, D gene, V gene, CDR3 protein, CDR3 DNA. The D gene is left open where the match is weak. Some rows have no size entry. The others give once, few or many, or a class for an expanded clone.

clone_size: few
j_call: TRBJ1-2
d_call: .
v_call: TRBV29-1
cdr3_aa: CSTSVPPGTF
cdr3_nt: TGCAGCACCTCGGTTCCCCCAGGCACCTTC

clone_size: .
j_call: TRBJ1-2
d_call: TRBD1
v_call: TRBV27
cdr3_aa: CASSLVQGFGYTF
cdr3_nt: TGTGCCAGCAGTTTAGTACAGGGGTTTGGCTACACCTTC

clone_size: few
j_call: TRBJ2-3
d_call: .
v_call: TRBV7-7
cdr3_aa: CASSLLALPTDTQYF
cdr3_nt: TGTGCCAGCAGCTTACTAGCGCTCCCCACAGATACGCAGTATTTT

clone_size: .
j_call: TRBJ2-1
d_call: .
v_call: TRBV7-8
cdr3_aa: CASSLEFQGNEQFF
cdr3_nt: TGTGCCAGCAGCTTAGAGTTCCAGGGCAATGAGCAGTTCTTC

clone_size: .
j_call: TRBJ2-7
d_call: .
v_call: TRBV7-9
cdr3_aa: CASSSIRDYEQYF
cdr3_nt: TGTGCCAGCAGCTCTATCCGGGACTACGAGCAGTACTTC

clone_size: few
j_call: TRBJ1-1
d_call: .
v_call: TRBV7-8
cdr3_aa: CASSLAGGGSAEAFF
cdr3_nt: TGTGCCAGCAGCCTTGCCGGTGGTGGGTCCGCTGAAGCTTTCTTT

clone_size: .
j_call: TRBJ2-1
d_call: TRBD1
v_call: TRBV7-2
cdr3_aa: CASSQGQGEQFF
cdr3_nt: TGTGCCAGCAGCCAGGGACAGGGCGAGCAGTTCTTC

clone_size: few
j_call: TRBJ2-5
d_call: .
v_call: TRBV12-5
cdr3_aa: CASGLDSGTQYF
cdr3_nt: TGTGCTAGTGGTTTGGATTCGGGAACCCAGTACTTC

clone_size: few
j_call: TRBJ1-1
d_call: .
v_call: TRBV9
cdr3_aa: CASSVESRRPNTEAFF
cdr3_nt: TGTGCCAGCAGCGTAGAGAGTAGGAGACCTAACACTGAAGCTTTCTTT

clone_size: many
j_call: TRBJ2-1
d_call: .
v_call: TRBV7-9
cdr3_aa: CASSLGGTLTPNEQFF
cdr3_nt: TGTGCCAGCAGCTTAGGGGGGACCCTCACCCCCAATGAGCAGTTCTTC

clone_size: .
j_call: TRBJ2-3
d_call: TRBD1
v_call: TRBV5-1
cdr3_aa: CASNDRQGAADTQYF
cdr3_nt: TGCGCCAGCAACGATCGTCAGGGGGCCGCAGATACGCAGTATTTT

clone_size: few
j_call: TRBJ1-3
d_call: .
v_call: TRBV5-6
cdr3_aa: CASSLDDSGNTIYF
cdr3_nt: TGTGCCAGCAGCTTGGATGACTCTGGAAACACCATATATTTT

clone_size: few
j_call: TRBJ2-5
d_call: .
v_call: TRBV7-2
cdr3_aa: CASSSQGRETQYF
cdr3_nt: TGTGCCAGCAGCTCGCAGGGGAGGGAGACCCAGTACTTC

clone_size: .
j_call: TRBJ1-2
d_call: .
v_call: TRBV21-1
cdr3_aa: CASSKAHLDRRGGYTF
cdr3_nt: TGTGCCAGCAGCAAAGCCCACCTGGACAGGCGGGGAGGCTACACCTTC

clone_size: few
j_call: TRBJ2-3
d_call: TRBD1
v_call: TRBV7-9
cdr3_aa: CASSLGDRDPDTQYF
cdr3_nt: TGTGCCAGCAGCTTAGGGGACAGGGACCCAGATACGCAGTATTTT

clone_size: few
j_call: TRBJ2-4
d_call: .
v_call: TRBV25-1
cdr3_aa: CASGGSNKNIQYF
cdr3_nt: TGTGCCAGCGGGGGGTCCAACAAAAACATTCAGTACTTC

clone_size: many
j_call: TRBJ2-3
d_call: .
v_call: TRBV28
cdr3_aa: CASTRGGSLVNTQYF
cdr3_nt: TGTGCCAGCACACGAGGGGGTAGTCTGGTGAATACGCAGTATTTT

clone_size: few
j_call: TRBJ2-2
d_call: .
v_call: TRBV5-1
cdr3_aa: CASSLTSIYEAGELFF
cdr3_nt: TGCGCCAGCAGCCTCACCAGCATTTATGAGGCCGGGGAGCTGTTTTTT

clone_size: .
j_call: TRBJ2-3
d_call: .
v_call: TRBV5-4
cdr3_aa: CASSTRSGATDTQYF
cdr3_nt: TGTGCCAGCAGCACAAGGTCGGGGGCCACAGATACGCAGTATTTT

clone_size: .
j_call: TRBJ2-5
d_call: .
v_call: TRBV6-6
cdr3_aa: CASSPGGGQETQYF
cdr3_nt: TGTGCCAGCAGCCCCGGAGGGGGACAAGAGACCCAGTACTTC

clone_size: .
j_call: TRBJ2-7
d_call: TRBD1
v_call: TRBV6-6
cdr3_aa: CASRTPGGNYEQYF
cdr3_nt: TGTGCCAGCAGGACCCCAGGGGGCAACTACGAGCAGTACTTC

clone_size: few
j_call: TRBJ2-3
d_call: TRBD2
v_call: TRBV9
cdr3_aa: CASSETSGRSGGSDTQYF
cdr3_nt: TGTGCCAGCAGCGAGACTAGTGGACGAAGCGGGGGATCAGATACGCAGTATTTT

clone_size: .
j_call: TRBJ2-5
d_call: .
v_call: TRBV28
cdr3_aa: CASSTPGRAGQETQYF
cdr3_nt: TGTGCCAGCAGTACCCCCGGGCGGGCGGGGCAAGAGACCCAGTACTTC

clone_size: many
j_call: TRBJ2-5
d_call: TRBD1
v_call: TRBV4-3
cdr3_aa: CASSQGQGAETQYF
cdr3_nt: TGCGCCAGCAGCCAAGGACAGGGGGCGGAGACCCAGTACTTC